One and the same sample provided the 19 T cell receptor beta chains below, sequenced in a study of CD8 T cells in Susac syndrome. Random hexamers were used to reverse transcribe roughly 0.45 to 1 ug of RNA. TCRdb passed the immunoSEQ multiplex PCR reads through MiXCR, listing each CDR3 protein once. This table holds some 170,000 distinct CDR3 sequences, about 95% found once. The sequencing sample was made of CD4+ T cells from PBMCs. The origin of the receptors is a human donor in good health.

The DNA of the CDR3 is TGTGCCACCACCGGGACAGGGAAAGTTTATGAGCAGTTCTTC. Translation: CATTGTGKVYEQFF. The rearrangement joins TRBV24-1 to TRBJ2-1; TRBD1 aligns across 9 bases. Trimming at V came to 8 bases and at J to 8 bases, leaving 9 bases not matched to a gene. The CDR3 runs to 14 residues. Germline lookup yields CDR1 KGHDR and CDR2 SFDVKD.

The chain recombines TRBV24-1 with TRBJ2-5, with 8 bases lining up with TRBD2. The trim removed 3 bases at V and 2 bases at J, leaving 7 bases unmatched. CDR3 length equals 16 residues. Germline V gives CDR1 KGHDR, CDR2 SFDVKD. The CDR3 bases are TGTGCCACCAGTGATACCACGATAGCGGGACAAGAGACCCAGTACTTC. As protein: CATSDTTIAGQETQYF.

The chain has TRBV7-9 and TRBJ2-2; D is unresolved. The V end was cut by 5 bases, the J end by 5 bases, with 12 bases between. Germline assignment: CDR1 SEHNR and CDR2 FQNEAQ (reference sequence). CDR3 length: 14 residues. The CDR3 DNA reads as TGTGCCAGCAGCCCCCCGAAGCAGACCGGGGAGCTGTTTTTT. This translates into CASSPPKQTGELFF. Combining the CDR3 with reference TRBV7-9 and TRBJ2-2 gives the whole variable domain DTGVSQNPRHKITKRGQNVTFRCDPISEHNRLYWYRQTLGQGPEFLTYFQNEAQLEKSRLLSDRFSAERPKGSFSTLEIQRTEQGDSAMYLCASSPPKQTGELFFGEGSRLTVL.

The J gene is TRBJ2-5, the V gene TRBV29-1; tentatively, D is TRBD1 or TRBD2 (5 bases each). V lost 6 bases to trimming and J lost 6 bases, with 17 bases between them. CDR1 and CDR2 from the germline V gene are SQVTM and ANQGSEA. The CDR3 totals 13 residues. The CDR3 reads CSVLTQGAQTQYF. In nucleotides, the CDR3 is TGCAGCGTACTCACCCAGGGAGCGCAGACCCAGTACTTC.

This chain links TRBV4-3 with TRBJ2-6; D gene ambiguous. The CDR3 sequence is 17 residues long. V was clipped by 0 bases and J by 4 bases, with 13 bases between them. Germline loops: CDR1 LGHNA, CDR2 YSLEER. CDR3 protein: CASSQDPPGPGANVLTF. CDR3 coding DNA: TGCGCCAGCAGCCAAGATCCGCCAGGCCCCGGGGCCAACGTCCTGACTTTC.

The gene calls are TRBV6-6 and TRBJ1-1; no reliable D call. The germline CDR1 and CDR2 sequences are MNHNY and SVGAGI (reference sequence). The CDR3 runs to 12 residues. Deletions cut 5 bases from V and 6 bases from J, with 10 bases between. The CDR3 DNA reads as TGTGCCAGCAGTCCCATCATCTCTGAAGCTTTCTTT. It is translated as CASSPIISEAFF.

The genes are TRBV30 and TRBJ1-2, with 9 positions matching TRBD1. The junction had 3 bases not matched to a gene; V was cut back by 1 base and J by 3 bases. The germline gives CDR1 GTSNPN, CDR2 SVGIG (reference sequence). This CDR3 spans 14 amino acids. The CDR3 here is CAWSGQGVYYGYTF. In nucleotides, the CDR3 is TGTGCCTGGAGTGGACAGGGGGTTTACTATGGCTACACCTTC. The entire variable domain, with the rest obtained from reference TRBV30 and TRBJ1-2, is as follows: SQTIHQWPATLVQPVGSPLSLECTVEGTSNPNLYWYRQAAGRGLQLLFYSVGIGQISSEVPQNLSASRPQDRQFILSSKKLLLSDSGFYLCAWSGQGVYYGYTFGSGTRLTVV.

The chain has TRBV5-1 and TRBJ2-7; D unclear. The V and J ends lost 4 bases and 6 bases respectively, with 11 bases between them. CDR1 is SGHRS, CDR2 YFSETQ, per germline. The CDR3 has 12 residues. The CDR3 reads CASSLVGREQYF. The CDR3 region has the DNA TGCGCCAGCAGCCTTGTCGGGCGCGAGCAGTACTTC.

V is TRBV13 and J is TRBJ1-1; 7 bases are a match to TRBD1. This CDR3 comprises 12 residues. CDR1 and CDR2 (germline): PRHDT, FYEKMQ (reference sequence). After removal of 5 bases from V and 6 bases from J, the junction contained 3 bases not matched to a gene. The CDR3 region is CASSRDRSEAFF. CDR3 in DNA: TGTGCCAGCAGCCGGGACAGATCTGAAGCTTTCTTT. The full variable domain, with the rest looked up from reference TRBV13 and TRBJ1-1, is AAGVIQSPRHLIKEKRETATLKCYPIPRHDTVYWYQQGPGQDPQFLISFYEKMQSDKGSIPDRFSAQQFSDYHSELNMSSLELGDSALYFCASSRDRSEAFFGQGTRLTVV.

V gene TRBV20-1 combines with J gene TRBJ1-2; TRBD1 is a possible D gene (6 bases). The CDR3 consists of 14 residues. V was clipped by 3 bases and J by 5 bases, with 16 bases between them. CDR1 DFQATT and CDR2 SNEGSKA come from the germline V gene (reference sequence). The CDR3: CSARDSKGPYGYTF. In nucleotides, the CDR3 is TGCAGTGCTAGGGACAGCAAGGGGCCGTATGGCTACACCTTC.

The genes are TRBV12-3 or TRBV12-4 and TRBJ2-2, with 10 bases identical to TRBD2. This CDR3 spans 15 amino acids. Trimming cost V 6 bases and J 4 bases; bases outside gene matches: 5. CDR3 protein: CASSPSGRVTGELFF. The CDR3 DNA reads as TGTGCCAGCAGCCCAAGCGGGAGGGTCACCGGGGAGCTGTTTTTT.

The chain uses TRBV20-1 and TRBJ2-7, with 8 bases that match TRBD1. Germline V gives CDR1 DFQATT, CDR2 SNEGSKA (reference sequence). The V segment lost 6 bases and the J segment 2 bases; nucleotides outside the gene matches: 6. The CDR3 is 13 residues long. The CDR3: CSAPRQGPYEQYF. Here the CDR3 DNA reads TGCAGTGCGCCTCGACAGGGGCCCTACGAGCAGTACTTC.

This rearrangement joins TRBV7-9 to TRBJ1-5; 7 bases are a match to TRBD1. The CDR3 length is 14 residues. Germline assignment: CDR1 SEHNR and CDR2 FQNEAQ (reference sequence). The V segment lost 5 bases and the J segment 6 bases; nucleotides outside the gene matches: 7. The CDR3 bases are TGTGCCAGCAGCGGACAGGAGTGGGGTCAGCCCCAGCATTTT. Translating gives CASSGQEWGQPQHF.

V is TRBV29-1 and J is TRBJ2-5, with 15 positions matching TRBD2. V gave up 6 bases and J gave up 5 bases; unmatched junction bases: 4. Germline lookup yields CDR1 SQVTM and CDR2 ANQGSEA. This CDR3 has 14 amino acids. This CDR3 reads CSVGGTSGRETQYF. As DNA, the CDR3 is TGCAGCGTGGGGGGGACTAGCGGGAGGGAGACCCAGTACTTC.

CDR3 DNA: TGTGCCACCAGCATTGAGGGGGCGGGCTACAATGAGCAGTTCTTC. This encodes CATSIEGAGYNEQFF. The chain has TRBV15 and TRBJ2-1; 7 bases map to TRBD1. CDR3 length: 15 amino acids. The V segment lost 4 bases and the J segment 3 bases; nucleotides outside the gene matches: 6. Germline loops: CDR1 LNHNV, CDR2 YYDKDF (reference sequence).

This chain joins TRBV24-1 and TRBJ1-1; D not resolved. Trimming removed 0 bases from V and 11 bases from J, with 6 bases in between. The V gene's germline CDR1 is KGHDR and CDR2 SFDVKD. The CDR3 is 11 amino acids. The CDR3 DNA follows: TGTGCCACCAGTGATTTGGGGAAGGCTTTCTTT. This sequence encodes CATSDLGKAFF.

The chain couples TRBV4-3 to TRBJ2-2, with a possible D match to TRBD2 (6 bases). Looked up from germline, CDR1 is LGHNA and CDR2 is YSLEER. The germline V and J ends were trimmed by 4 bases and 2 bases, with 17 bases remaining between them. The CDR3 runs 17 residues. In DNA, the CDR3 is TGCGCCAGCAGCCCCCTCCCTTCCGGGGGTAACACCGGGGAGCTGTTTTTT. Its protein is CASSPLPSGGNTGELFF.

The V gene is TRBV7-9, the J gene TRBJ1-4; TRBD1 might be the D (6 bases). Looked up from germline, CDR1 is SEHNR and CDR2 is FQNEAQ (reference sequence). The CDR3 has 12 residues. The germline V and J ends were trimmed by 5 bases and 6 bases, with 7 bases remaining between them. This CDR3 reads CASSPGDEKLFF. CDR3 nucleotide sequence: TGTGCCAGCAGCCCAGGGGATGAAAAACTGTTTTTT.

The chain is built from TRBV5-1 and TRBJ2-1; 11 nucleotides line up with TRBD2. CDR1 is SGHRS, CDR2 YFSETQ, per germline. The CDR3 has 14 residues. Trimming removed 5 bases from V and 7 bases from J; junction bases left unmatched: 5. CDR3 amino acids: CASRTSGSGNEQFF. The DNA of the CDR3 is TGCGCCAGCAGAACTAGCGGGAGCGGTAATGAGCAGTTCTTC.